Listed below are T cell receptor beta chains from one sample, sequenced in a study of cytomegalovirus exposure and HLA in healthy donors. Method: immunoSEQ multiplex PCR; TCRdb's copy keeps in-frame clones and lacks some. Altogether over 60,000 clones are present, roughly 95% being singletons, with the ten largest covering 3% to 4%. Sequenced input: PBMCs. Receptor source: a man between 18 and 35 years old in good health and CMV-seronegative. Each CDR3 is given with its conserved first and last residue. Fields, in order: J gene, clone size, D gene, CDR3 length, V gene, CDR3 DNA, CDR3 protein. A D gene is named only where the DNA matches it firmly. Rows give clone size only sometimes, using once, few, many, or a class for an expanded clone.

>TRBJ1-1|.|.|13|TRBV11-2
TGTGCCAGCAGCTTAGATCTACGGGGAGCGGCTTTCTTT
CASSLDLRGAAFF
>TRBJ2-3|once|TRBD2|13|TRBV11-2
TGTGCCAGCAGCCTACAGACTAGCTTTGCGCAGTATTTT
CASSLQTSFAQYF
>TRBJ2-7|once|.|13|TRBV10-1
TGCGCCAGCAGTGTAAAAGGAGGTGCTGAGCAGTACTTC
CASSVKGGAEQYF
>TRBJ1-2|.|TRBD1|13|TRBV5-1
TGCGCCAGCAGCTTGGGACAGGGGGATGGCTACACCTTC
CASSLGQGDGYTF
>TRBJ2-7|.|TRBD1|15|TRBV7-8
TGTGCCAGCAGCTCTTCCGGGACAGTTCTCCACGAGCAGTACTTC
CASSSSGTVLHEQYF
>TRBJ2-1|.|.|14|TRBV5-1
TGCGCCAGCAGCGTCCCCGGGACCTACAATGAGCAGTTCTTC
CASSVPGTYNEQFF
>TRBJ1-1|.|TRBD1|14|TRBV5-1
TGCGCCAGCAGCTTGGGTGGACAGGGGGAGGAAGCTTTCTTT
CASSLGGQGEEAFF
>TRBJ2-3|.|TRBD1|17|TRBV9
TGTGCCAGCAGCGTAGGACAGGGGAGTTATAGCACAGATACGCAGTATTTT
CASSVGQGSYSTDTQYF
>TRBJ2-3|.|TRBD1|14|TRBV19
TGTGCCAGTAGTATGGACAGGGCCGGAGATACGCAGTATTTT
CASSMDRAGDTQYF
>TRBJ1-5|.|.|11|TRBV28
TGTGCCACCCAAAGCAATCAGCCCCAGCATTTT
CATQSNQPQHF
>TRBJ2-7|.|.|14|TRBV7-2
TGTGCCAGCAGCGACGGTGGGGGCCTGCACGAGCAGTACTTC
CASSDGGGLHEQYF
>TRBJ1-1|.|.|11|TRBV20-1
TGCAGTGCTAGCTGGAACACTGAAGCTTTCTTT
CSASWNTEAFF
>TRBJ1-2|.|.|12|TRBV7-9
TGTGCCAGCAGCTTAATTGTTAGTGACTACACCTTC
CASSLIVSDYTF
>TRBJ2-7|.|.|13|TRBV19
TGTGCCAGTAGTGTGCAGGCCTCCTACGAGCAGTACTTC
CASSVQASYEQYF
>TRBJ2-7|.|TRBD1|13|TRBV30
TGTGCCTGGAGTGACAGGGGACCCTACGAGCAGTACTTC
CAWSDRGPYEQYF
>TRBJ1-3|once|.|13|TRBV11-2
TGTGCCAGCAGCCAAACTAATCGAAACACCATATATTTT
CASSQTNRNTIYF
>TRBJ1-2|.|.|10|TRBV7-9
.
CASSFGQGNF
>TRBJ1-1|.|.|17|TRBV28
TGTGCCAGCAGTCCTCAGACAGGAAAGAGCATGAACACTGAAGCTTTCTTT
CASSPQTGKSMNTEAFF
>TRBJ2-7|.|.|15|TRBV14
TGTGCCAGCAGCCAAGACTTTACTAGTCCCGACGAGCAGTACTTC
CASSQDFTSPDEQYF
>TRBJ2-6|once|TRBD1|17|TRBV7-3
TGTGCCAGCAGCTCCTGGGGGACAGCCTCTGGGGCCAACGTCCTGACTTTC
CASSSWGTASGANVLTF
>TRBJ1-1|.|.|12|TRBV28
TGTGCCAGCAGCCGAACGGGCACTGAAGCTTTCTTT
CASSRTGTEAFF
>TRBJ2-5|.|.|14|TRBV7-9
TGTGCCAGCAGCTTGGGGACTGACCAAGAGACCCAGTACTTC
CASSLGTDQETQYF
>TRBJ1-1|.|.|15|TRBV18
TGTGCCAGCTCACCATTCGCAGGGTCGAACACTGAAGCTTTCTTT
CASSPFAGSNTEAFF
>TRBJ1-1|.|.|13|TRBV14
TGTGCCAGCAGCCTGGGCGGGCTCACTGAAGCTTTCTTT
CASSLGGLTEAFF
>TRBJ2-5|.|.|16|TRBV11-3
TGTGCCAGCAGCTCGTATTCGGCTGGCCAGGAAGAGACCCAGTACTTC
CASSSYSAGQEETQYF
>TRBJ2-3|.|.|14|TRBV6-4
TGTGCCAGCAGTGGGACATCTAGCACAGATACGCAGTATTTT
CASSGTSSTDTQYF
>TRBJ1-3|.|.|16|TRBV9
TGTGCCAGCAGCGACCGATTCAACCCGCAGGGAAACACCATATATTTT
CASSDRFNPQGNTIYF
>TRBJ1-2|.|TRBD1|13|TRBV2
TGTGCCAGCACCCCGGGACAGATCTATGGCTACACCTTC
CASTPGQIYGYTF